These T cell receptor beta chains were read from a single sample in a study of blood T cells in healthy people across ages. MiXCR, applied by TCRdb to the 5' RACE reads, yields one record per CDR3 protein. The sample lists around 650,000 distinct CDR3 sequences, 32% occurring once. The specimen was blood. The receptors here all came from a woman of 80 years or more in good health. The CDR3 runs from the conserved cysteine through the conserved F or W. The order of the fields is J gene, V gene, D gene, clone size, CDR3 protein, CDR3 DNA. A D gene is named only where the DNA matches it firmly. The listing skips clone size in some rows; elsewhere it reads once, few, many or a size class.

j_gene: TRBJ2-1
v_gene: TRBV7-2
d_gene: TRBD2
abundance: few
CDR3aa: CASRGLAGDSYNEQFF
CDR3nt: TGTGCCAGCAGAGGGCTAGCGGGAGATTCCTACAATGAGCAGTTCTTC

j_gene: TRBJ2-7
v_gene: TRBV2
d_gene: .
abundance: .
CDR3aa: CASSEEGKTEQYF
CDR3nt: TGTGCCAGCAGTGAAGAGGGGAAGACCGAGCAGTACTTC

j_gene: TRBJ2-1
v_gene: TRBV12-3/TRBV12-4
d_gene: .
abundance: .
CDR3aa: CASSLRGMGSYEQFF
CDR3nt: TGTGCCAGCAGTTTAAGGGGGATGGGGTCCTACGAGCAGTTCTTC

j_gene: TRBJ2-5
v_gene: TRBV29-1
d_gene: TRBD2
abundance: .
CDR3aa: CSVLAAGFAETQYF
CDR3nt: TGCAGCGTTCTGGCAGCGGGGTTCGCAGAGACCCAGTACTTC

j_gene: TRBJ1-4
v_gene: TRBV30
d_gene: .
abundance: few
CDR3aa: CAWSVPGTLLNEKLFF
CDR3nt: TGTGCCTGGAGTGTACCCGGGACATTGCTAAATGAAAAACTGTTTTTT

j_gene: TRBJ1-2
v_gene: TRBV12-3/TRBV12-4
d_gene: .
abundance: many
CDR3aa: CASSYRVDNGYTF
CDR3nt: TGTGCCAGCAGTTACAGAGTAGACAATGGCTACACCTTC

j_gene: TRBJ2-1
v_gene: TRBV5-6
d_gene: .
abundance: .
CDR3aa: CASSLAAAGDLSYNEQFF
CDR3nt: TGTGCCAGCAGCTTGGCCGCGGCAGGGGACCTCTCCTACAATGAGCAGTTCTTC

j_gene: TRBJ2-7
v_gene: TRBV5-1
d_gene: .
abundance: many
CDR3aa: CASSVGDTTYEQYF
CDR3nt: TGCGCCAGCAGCGTAGGGGACACCACCTACGAGCAGTACTTC

j_gene: TRBJ2-5
v_gene: TRBV7-7
d_gene: .
abundance: .
CDR3aa: CASSLGSTQETQYF
CDR3nt: TGTGCTAGCAGCTTGGGCAGTACCCAAGAGACCCAGTACTTC

j_gene: TRBJ2-1
v_gene: TRBV4-1
d_gene: .
abundance: .
CDR3aa: CASSPYEGRNNEQFF
CDR3nt: TGCGCCAGCAGCCCTTATGAGGGTCGGAACAATGAGCAGTTCTTC

j_gene: TRBJ2-1
v_gene: TRBV20-1
d_gene: TRBD1
abundance: few
CDR3aa: CSGGQGARYNEQFF
CDR3nt: TGCAGTGGCGGCCAGGGGGCAAGGTACAATGAGCAGTTCTTC

j_gene: TRBJ1-1
v_gene: TRBV6-5
d_gene: .
abundance: few
CDR3aa: CASADPRGRNTEAFF
CDR3nt: TGTGCCAGCGCTGACCCCCGGGGGAGGAACACTGAAGCTTTCTTT

j_gene: TRBJ1-2
v_gene: TRBV3-1
d_gene: .
abundance: many
CDR3aa: CASSHLYGYTF
CDR3nt: TGTGCCAGCAGCCACCTCTATGGCTACACCTTC

j_gene: TRBJ2-7
v_gene: TRBV20-1
d_gene: .
abundance: many
CDR3aa: CSGAGDSYEQYF
CDR3nt: TGCAGTGGTGCAGGGGACTCCTACGAGCAGTACTTC

j_gene: TRBJ1-4
v_gene: TRBV27
d_gene: TRBD1
abundance: few
CDR3aa: CASSLSGQGEEKLFF
CDR3nt: TGTGCCAGCAGTTTATCGGGACAGGGTGAAGAAAAACTGTTTTTT

j_gene: TRBJ2-1
v_gene: TRBV23-1
d_gene: .
abundance: many
CDR3aa: CASGCRTSPYEQFF
CDR3nt: TGCGCCAGCGGGTGCAGAACTAGCCCTTATGAGCAGTTCTTC

j_gene: TRBJ2-7
v_gene: TRBV4-2
d_gene: TRBD1
abundance: many
CDR3aa: CASSQVHRQGASYEQYF
CDR3nt: TGTGCCAGCAGCCAAGTACACAGGCAGGGGGCTTCCTACGAGCAGTACTTC

j_gene: TRBJ2-4
v_gene: TRBV6-6
d_gene: TRBD2
abundance: many
CDR3aa: CASSYLGLAGGKNIQYF
CDR3nt: TGTGCCAGCAGTTACTTGGGACTAGCGGGGGGAAAAAACATTCAGTACTTC

j_gene: TRBJ1-5
v_gene: TRBV5-1
d_gene: .
abundance: many
CDR3aa: CASSLVPPHNQPQHF
CDR3nt: TGCGCCAGCAGCTTGGTCCCACCCCACAATCAGCCCCAGCATTTT

j_gene: TRBJ2-4
v_gene: TRBV30
d_gene: TRBD2
abundance: few
CDR3aa: CAWSDLAGDLAKNIQYF
CDR3nt: TGTGCCTGGAGTGATCTAGCGGGGGATCTAGCCAAAAACATTCAGTACTTC

j_gene: TRBJ1-1
v_gene: TRBV5-5
d_gene: .
abundance: few
CDR3aa: CVSRITGTSNTEAFF
CDR3nt: TGTGTCAGCCGAATAACCGGGACATCTAACACTGAAGCTTTCTTT

j_gene: TRBJ1-2
v_gene: TRBV7-2
d_gene: TRBD1
abundance: .
CDR3aa: CASSLRGQGWEYGYTF
CDR3nt: TGTGCCAGCAGCTTACGTGGACAGGGCTGGGAATATGGCTACACCTTC

j_gene: TRBJ2-3
v_gene: TRBV7-9
d_gene: TRBD2
abundance: many
CDR3aa: CASSRRDSGGRDTQYF
CDR3nt: TGTGCCAGCAGCCGCCGTGATAGCGGGGGCAGGGATACGCAGTATTTT

j_gene: TRBJ2-7
v_gene: TRBV5-1
d_gene: .
abundance: .
CDR3aa: CASSLALQVTYEQYF
CDR3nt: TGCGCCAGCAGCTTGGCCCTACAGGTTACCTACGAGCAGTACTTC

j_gene: TRBJ1-5
v_gene: TRBV6-2/TRBV6-3
d_gene: .
abundance: many
CDR3aa: CASSYWQNQPQHF
CDR3nt: TGTGCCAGCAGTTACTGGCAGAATCAGCCCCAGCATTTT

j_gene: TRBJ1-6
v_gene: TRBV15
d_gene: .
abundance: .
CDR3aa: CATSRVPGALPSPLHF
CDR3nt: TGTGCCACCAGCAGAGTGCCAGGGGCCTTGCCTTCACCCCTCCACTTT

j_gene: TRBJ2-1
v_gene: TRBV6-5
d_gene: .
abundance: .
CDR3aa: CASSSRSRRGLNEQFF
CDR3nt: TGTGCCAGCAGTTCCCGTTCGCGGAGGGGACTCAATGAGCAGTTCTTC

j_gene: TRBJ2-7
v_gene: TRBV29-1
d_gene: .
abundance: .
CDR3aa: CSVGGQYSYEQYF
CDR3nt: TGCAGCGTTGGCGGACAGTACTCCTACGAGCAGTACTTC

j_gene: TRBJ2-7
v_gene: TRBV6-2/TRBV6-3
d_gene: .
abundance: many
CDR3aa: CASSYASESYEQYF
CDR3nt: TGTGCCAGCAGTTACGCTAGCGAGAGCTACGAGCAGTACTTC

j_gene: TRBJ1-6
v_gene: TRBV6-2/TRBV6-3
d_gene: .
abundance: .
CDR3aa: CASSKLRSNNSPLHF
CDR3nt: TGTGCCAGCAGTAAACTCCGGTCGAATAATTCACCCCTCCACTTT

j_gene: TRBJ2-7
v_gene: TRBV27
d_gene: .
abundance: many
CDR3aa: CASSFDPRGEQYF
CDR3nt: TGTGCCAGCAGTTTTGACCCCAGGGGCGAGCAGTACTTC

j_gene: TRBJ2-5
v_gene: TRBV6-6
d_gene: .
abundance: many
CDR3aa: CASRPATVETQYF
CDR3nt: TGTGCCAGCAGGCCGGCCACCGTCGAGACCCAGTACTTC

j_gene: TRBJ2-7
v_gene: TRBV20-1
d_gene: .
abundance: many
CDR3aa: CSASDSHYEQYF
CDR3nt: TGCAGTGCTAGCGACAGCCACTACGAGCAGTACTTC

j_gene: TRBJ2-5
v_gene: TRBV29-1
d_gene: .
abundance: many
CDR3aa: CSVAPMETQYF
CDR3nt: TGCAGCGTTGCGCCAATGGAGACCCAGTACTTC

j_gene: TRBJ2-1
v_gene: TRBV7-9
d_gene: TRBD2
abundance: many
CDR3aa: CASSSYGTTYNEQFF
CDR3nt: TGTGCCAGCAGCTCATACGGGACTACGTACAATGAGCAGTTCTTC